Presented here are 11 T cell receptor beta chains from one specimen sequenced in a study of shared clonotypes between healthy human individuals. The repertoire was sequenced with immunoSEQ multiplex PCR; TCRdb's copy has only in-frame clones and lacks some. The sample lists around 1.1 million clones, around 77% seen once, with more than 0.85% in the top ten. Sequenced: memory CD4+ T cells from PBMCs. As to subset: CD45RA-negative fraction. The receptors here all came from a man aged 18 to 30 in good health. Some clones in this sample may be carry-over from other donors' samples.

The V call is TRBV7-3, the J call TRBJ2-1, with D perhaps TRBD2 (6 bases). V was shortened by 4 bases and J by 1 base, with 11 bases between the two germline ends. The CDR3 is 15 amino acids. In germline, CDR1 is SGHTA, CDR2 FQGTGA. The CDR3 protein is CASSSDGGSYNEQFF. The CDR3 DNA follows: TGTGCCAGCAGCTCCGACGGGGGTTCCTACAATGAGCAGTTCTTC.

CDR3: CASSQQPSNTGELFF. Here the CDR3 DNA reads TGTGCCAGCAGTCAGCAACCCTCGAACACCGGGGAGCTGTTTTTT. This chain links TRBV6-4 with TRBJ2-2; D remains ambiguous. The CDR3 sequence is 15 residues long. V was clipped by 5 bases and J by 0 bases, with 10 bases between them. Germline loops: CDR1 MRHNA, CDR2 SNTAGT.

The chain joins TRBV7-2 to TRBJ2-5, with TRBD1 as a possible D gene (7 bases). The germline V gene encodes CDR1 SGHTA and CDR2 FQGNSA. The CDR3 sequence is 14 residues long. The V and J ends lost 5 bases and 6 bases respectively, with 16 bases between them. The chain's CDR3 is CASSLDRAGKTQYF. CDR3 bases: TGTGCCAGCAGCCTAGACAGGGCGGGGAAGACCCAGTACTTC. Supplemented by reference TRBV7-2 and TRBJ2-5, the full variable domain reads GAGVSQSPSNKVTEKGKDVELRCDPISGHTALYWYRQSLGQGLEFLIYFQGNSAPDKSGLPSDRFSAERTGGSVSTLTIQRTQQEDSAVYLCASSLDRAGKTQYFGPGTRLLVL.

This chain uses TRBV18 with TRBJ2-1, with D tentatively TRBD2 (7 bases). Looked up from germline, CDR1 is KGHSH and CDR2 is LQKENI. The CDR3 runs to 15 residues. V was trimmed by 1 base and J by 5 bases, leaving 12 bases between them. In nucleotides, the CDR3 is TGTGCCAGCTCACCACGAGGGGGAGGGCACAATGAGCAGTTCTTC. Translating gives CASSPRGGGHNEQFF.

The rearrangement joins TRBV5-1 to TRBJ1-4, with TRBD1 identical over 8 bases. The CDR3 is 16 amino acids. V was clipped by 4 bases and J by 2 bases; unmatched bases: 7. Germline CDR1 reads SGHRS; CDR2 reads YFSETQ. CDR3 nucleotide sequence: TGCGCCAGCAGCCCTGGACAGGGCTCCACTAATGAAAAACTGTTTTTT. This translates into CASSPGQGSTNEKLFF.

This sequence joins TRBV5-1 and TRBJ2-1; 8 positions agree with TRBD1. V lost 2 bases to trimming and J lost 8 bases; unmatched junction nucleotides: 9. Germline CDR1 and CDR2: SGHRS and YFSETQ. The length of the CDR3 is 15 residues. The CDR3 DNA follows: TGCGCCAGCAGCTTTGTTGGACAGGGAGGCGATGAGCAGTTCTTC. Translated: CASSFVGQGGDEQFF.

A few counts support this clone. The sample carries other DNA sequences with the same CDR3. The chain carries TRBV14 and TRBJ1-2; perhaps TRBD1 as D (5 bases). The V and J ends lost 2 bases and 2 bases respectively, with 6 bases between them. The CDR3 runs 13 residues. Looked up from germline, CDR1 is SGHDN and CDR2 is FVKESK. CDR3 loop: CASSQQGNYGYTF. The DNA of the CDR3 is TGTGCCAGCAGCCAACAGGGCAACTATGGCTACACCTTC.

DNA of the CDR3: TGCGCCAGCAGCTTGGCCTCGGCCCGGAACCACTACGAGCAGTACTTC. It translates to CASSLASARNHYEQYF. This sequence joins TRBV5-1 and TRBJ2-7; D remains ambiguous. CDR3 length: 16 residues. Germline CDR1 and CDR2: SGHRS and YFSETQ. Between the trimmed V and J ends, which lost 0 bases and 3 bases, there was a span of 16 bases.

This rearrangement joins TRBV2 to TRBJ1-1; D might be TRBD1 (6 bases). The germline gives CDR1 SNHLY, CDR2 FYNNEI. Trimming left V 8 bases short and J 11 bases short, with 18 bases between. This CDR3 region has 12 residues. The CDR3 is CASRIGGFLAFF. The CDR3 coding sequence is TGTGCCAGCCGCATCGGGGGCTTCCTGGCTTTCTTT. Together with reference TRBV2 and TRBJ1-1, the CDR3 gives the full variable domain: EPEVTQTPSHQVTQMGQEVILRCVPISNHLYFYWYRQILGQKVEFLVSFYNNEISEKSEIFDDQFSVERPDGSNFTLKIRSTKLEDSAMYFCASRIGGFLAFFGQGTRLTVV.

The chain links TRBV18 to TRBJ2-5; maybe TRBD2 (5 bases). Germline V gene data show CDR1 as KGHSH and CDR2 as LQKENI. The CDR3 has 14 amino acids. Trimming took 2 bases from V and 0 from J, leaving 7 bases between them. The CDR3 is CASSPKRYQETQYF. DNA for the CDR3: TGTGCCAGCTCACCAAAGCGGTACCAAGAGACCCAGTACTTC.

This clone turned up a few times. The chain couples TRBV29-1 to TRBJ1-4; TRBD1 might be the D (6 bases). CDR1 is SQVTM, CDR2 ANQGSEA, per germline. The CDR3 sequence is 15 residues long. With 1 base removed from V and 0 bases from J, the gap between germline ends came to 9 bases. Here the CDR3 DNA reads TGCAGCGTTGAAGGGACAGCGACAACTAATGAAAAACTGTTTTTT. It is translated as CSVEGTATTNEKLFF.